The subject of this entry is one T cell receptor beta chain. Reverse transcribing all isolated RNA meant expressed TCRB transcripts were sequenced. The assay was immunoSEQ multiplex PCR, and TCRdb's table has in-frame clones only and misses some. The data contain under 950,000 clones, under 20% of them singletons. The record originates from a study of beta chain features in type 1 diabetes. Sorted CD4+ subsets: naive, central memory, regulatory, stem cell-like memory (CD45RO/CCR7/CD25/CD127/CD95/CD27 panel). Sample: naive CD4+ T cells from blood. The receptor was isolated from a woman between 18 and 29 years old in good health.

The CDR3 bases are TGTGCCAGCAGTGTAAACCCAAGACACAGGGATTTGACTAGCGAATCCTCCTACAATGAGCAGTTCTTC. Its translation is CASSVNPRHRDLTSESSYNEQFF. The chain links TRBV2 to TRBJ2-1; 8 bases line up with TRBD2. CDR3 size: 23 residues. V trimming: 4 bases; J trimming: 0 bases; junction bases outside the gene matches: 26. Per the germline V gene, CDR1 is SNHLY and CDR2 is FYNNEI. The full variable domain, its missing parts supplied by reference TRBV2 and TRBJ2-1, is EPEVTQTPSHQVTQMGQEVILRCVPISNHLYFYWYRQILGQKVEFLVSFYNNEISEKSEIFDDQFSVERPDGSNFTLKIRSTKLEDSAMYFCASSVNPRHRDLTSESSYNEQFFGPGTRLTVL.